The 22 T cell receptor beta chains given below trace back to one sample, sequenced in a study of T-cell reconstitution after alpha-beta-depleted transplantation in children. Unique molecular identifiers featured in how the TCRbeta library was prepared. TCRdb re-called the PCR reads through MiXCR, storing one row per CDR3 protein. The sample includes hundreds of thousands of distinct CDR3 sequences, 10% of them seen just once. This specimen was PBMCs from the stem cell graft donor, taken from the stem cell graft. All receptors come from a human donor who donated a stem cell graft to a child with acute myeloid leukemia.

This clonotype appeared many times. The chain joins TRBV20-1 to TRBJ2-1; maybe TRBD1 (5 bases). The V gene lost 6 bases and the J gene lost 7 bases, with 13 bases spanning the gap. The CDR3 length is 12 residues. Germline lookup yields CDR1 DFQATT and CDR2 SNEGSKA (reference sequence). The DNA of the CDR3 is TGCAGTGCCACTCCTCAGGGAAATGAGCAGTTCTTC. Amino acids: CSATPQGNEQFF.

There are a few counts of this clonotype. This chain uses TRBV28 with TRBJ2-1; D is possibly TRBD2 (5 bases). The CDR3 spans 17 residues. Trimming took 5 bases from V and 0 from J, leaving 17 bases between them. The germline gives CDR1 MDHEN, CDR2 SYDVKM. The CDR3 DNA reads TGTGCCAGCAGTCCCACTAGAATCCCCGGCTCCTACAATGAGCAGTTCTTC. Translating gives CASSPTRIPGSYNEQFF. Supplemented by reference TRBV28 and TRBJ2-1, the full variable domain reads DVKVTQSSRYLVKRTGEKVFLECVQDMDHENMFWYRQDPGLGLRLIYFSYDVKMKEKGDIPEGYSVSREKKERFSLILESASTNQTSMYLCASSPTRIPGSYNEQFFGPGTRLTVL.

V and J are TRBV20-1 and TRBJ2-3; D is possibly TRBD1 or TRBD2 (7 bases each). The CDR3 runs 14 residues. V lost 6 bases to trimming and J lost 1 base, with 14 bases between them. The germline CDR1 and CDR2 sequences are DFQATT and SNEGSKA (reference sequence). The DNA of the CDR3 is TGCAGTGCCCAGGGGGGGGTGGGCACAGATACGCAGTATTTT. It codes for CSAQGGVGTDTQYF.

This clonotype was recorded many times. The V and J genes are TRBV15 and TRBJ1-4; D not certain. This CDR3 spans 15 amino acids. With 6 bases removed from V and 0 bases from J, the gap between germline ends came to 11 bases. Per the germline V gene, CDR1 is LNHNV and CDR2 is YYDKDF (reference sequence). CDR3 bases: TGTGCCACCAGTTTCGATGGTGCAACTAATGAAAAACTGTTTTTT. Translating it yields CATSFDGATNEKLFF.

Only a few counts were recorded for this clonotype. The chain is built from TRBV20-1 and TRBJ2-7; D may correspond to TRBD1 or TRBD2 (5 bases each). This CDR3 is 13 amino acids long. The V and J ends lost 4 bases and 4 bases respectively, with 14 bases between them. Germline V gene lookup returns CDR1 DFQATT and CDR2 SNEGSKA (reference sequence). CDR3 nucleotides: TGCAGTGCTAACAGGAACAGAGGGTACGAGCAGTACTTC. Translated, it gives CSANRNRGYEQYF.

This clonotype was picked up many times. This chain uses TRBV29-1 with TRBJ2-1, with no clear D. CDR3 length: 13 amino acids. The V and J ends lost 2 bases and 2 bases respectively, with 7 bases between them. Germline CDR1 SQVTM, CDR2 ANQGSEA. The chain's CDR3 is CSVEPVTYNEQFF. The CDR3 coding sequence is TGCAGCGTTGAACCGGTTACCTACAATGAGCAGTTCTTC.

V is TRBV4-1 and J is TRBJ2-7; D might be TRBD1 or TRBD2, each matching 5 bases. There are 13 residues in the CDR3. Between the trimmed V and J ends, which lost 0 bases and 5 bases, there was a span of 8 bases. Per the germline V gene, CDR1 is MGHRA and CDR2 is YSYEKL. In nucleotides, the CDR3 is TGCGCCAGCAGCCAAGATCAGGGAGACGAGCAGTACTTC. It translates to CASSQDQGDEQYF.

Ten or more counts support this clonotype. V usage is TRBV29-1 and J usage is TRBJ2-2, with D unresolved. V dropped 7 bases and J dropped 0 bases, with 6 bases sitting between them. The CDR3 contains 12 residues. Germline values: CDR1 SQVTM, CDR2 ANQGSEA. The CDR3 spells CSGVSNTGELFF. The DNA for the CDR3 is TGCAGCGGGGTCTCGAACACCGGGGAGCTGTTTTTT.

This chain uses TRBV7-6 with TRBJ1-5; TRBD1 matches at 8 bases. CDR1 is SGHVS and CDR2 is FNYEAQ in the germline V gene. The CDR3 contains 17 residues. After removal of 2 bases from V and 1 base from J, the junction contained 7 bases not matched to a gene. In nucleotides, the CDR3 is TGTGCCAGCAGCTTAACAGGGGGAGGAGTAAGCAATCAGCCCCAGCATTTT. Amino acids: CASSLTGGGVSNQPQHF.

The chain carries TRBV9 and TRBJ1-1; D unresolved. The germline V and J ends were trimmed by 0 bases and 0 bases, with 9 bases remaining between them. The length of the CDR3 is 15 residues. Germline V gives CDR1 SGDLS, CDR2 YYNGEE. CDR3 residues: CASSVVRAVNTEAFF. For the CDR3, the DNA is TGTGCCAGCAGCGTAGTAAGGGCGGTGAACACTGAAGCTTTCTTT.

The rearrangement links TRBV28 to TRBJ1-5; D remains unclear. The CDR3 spans 15 residues. The ends were cut back, 6 bases at V and 0 bases at J, with 12 bases in the middle. From germline, CDR1 is MDHEN and CDR2 SYDVKM. The CDR3 nucleotides are TGTGCCAGCAGACCGGATTTACATAGCAATCAGCCCCAGCATTTT. This gives the protein CASRPDLHSNQPQHF. The complete variable domain, with remaining parts taken from reference TRBV28 and TRBJ1-5, reads DVKVTQSSRYLVKRTGEKVFLECVQDMDHENMFWYRQDPGLGLRLIYFSYDVKMKEKGDIPEGYSVSREKKERFSLILESASTNQTSMYLCASRPDLHSNQPQHFGDGTRLSIL.

The chain uses TRBV3-1 and TRBJ2-3, with D tentatively TRBD1 or TRBD2 (5 bases each). V lost 5 bases and J 8 bases, leaving 14 bases between the germline ends. The CDR3 spans 13 residues. Germline CDR1 is LGHDT and CDR2 is YNNKEL (reference sequence). CDR3 amino acids: CASSASWDGTQYF. The CDR3 DNA follows: TGTGCCAGCAGCGCTTCATGGGACGGTACGCAGTATTTT.

V and J are TRBV6-1 and TRBJ2-7; 10 positions match TRBD2. The V gene's germline CDR1 is MNHNS and CDR2 SASEGT. The CDR3 has 15 amino acids. The trim removed 8 bases at V and 0 bases at J, leaving 7 bases unmatched. CDR3 in amino acids: CASDGTSVSSYEQYF. The CDR3 region has the DNA TGTGCCAGCGACGGGACTAGCGTTTCCTCCTACGAGCAGTACTTC.

The chain recombines TRBV15 with TRBJ1-4; perhaps TRBD1 as D (5 bases). The CDR3 runs to 15 residues. From germline, CDR1 is LNHNV and CDR2 YYDKDF (reference sequence). CDR3 loop: CAASWGGATNEKLFF. The CDR3 DNA follows: TGTGCGGCAAGCTGGGGGGGAGCAACTAATGAAAAACTGTTTTTT.

This sequence joins TRBV20-1 and TRBJ2-7, with D possibly TRBD2 on 6 matching bases. This CDR3 is built from 15 residues. V was cut by 0 bases and J by 2 bases, with 14 bases left in between. CDR1 DFQATT and CDR2 SNEGSKA come from the germline V gene (reference sequence). The CDR3 is CSARDPRESTYEQYF. The CDR3 DNA follows: TGCAGTGCTAGAGATCCCCGGGAGTCGACCTACGAGCAGTACTTC.

This clonotype was seen only a few times. The rearrangement uses TRBV30 and TRBJ1-1; no reliable D call. The CDR3 consists of 14 residues. V was pared by 2 bases and J by 3 bases, with 13 bases between. From germline, CDR1 is GTSNPN and CDR2 SVGIG (reference sequence). The CDR3 DNA sequence: TGTGCCTGGAGTAACCTCGGGCGTTACACTGAAGCTTTCTTT. Translated: CAWSNLGRYTEAFF.

This clonotype was observed many times. This chain connects TRBV10-3 to TRBJ1-1; D is undetermined. Germline CDR1 and CDR2: ENHRY and SYGVKD. The V gene lost 2 bases and the J gene lost 5 bases, with 9 bases spanning the gap. The CDR3 loop spans 13 amino acids. The DNA of the CDR3 is TGTGCCATCAGTGAGCCGGATTGGACTGAAGCTTTCTTT. Its protein is CAISEPDWTEAFF.

The rearrangement uses TRBV7-9 and TRBJ2-7; the D gene is possibly TRBD2 (6 bases). This CDR3 is built from 16 residues. Trimming took off 5 bases at V and 0 bases at J, with 17 bases between the two ends. Looked up from germline, CDR1 is SEHNR and CDR2 is FQNEAQ (reference sequence). CDR3 nucleotide sequence: TGTGCCAGCAGCCCCACTGTGGGACTGGCCTCCTACGAGCAGTACTTC. This sequence encodes CASSPTVGLASYEQYF.

Many counts were recorded for this clonotype. The chain has TRBV12-3 or TRBV12-4 and TRBJ2-7, with TRBD2 matching over 14 bases. This CDR3 is built from 16 residues. V lost 5 bases to trimming and J lost 4 bases; unmatched junction nucleotides: 7. CDR3 protein: CASSLGTSGSLYEQYF. CDR3 coding DNA: TGTGCCAGCAGTCTGGGGACTAGCGGGAGCTTATACGAGCAGTACTTC.

The V gene is TRBV7-9, the J gene TRBJ2-4, with 7 bases aligning to TRBD1. CDR1 is SEHNR, CDR2 FQNEAQ, per germline (reference sequence). The CDR3 is 14 residues long. V shed 8 bases, J shed 6 bases, and the junction held 10 bases outside the gene matches. CDR3 residues: CASQDPTGTNIQYF. The CDR3 DNA reads as TGTGCCAGCCAAGACCCGACAGGGACAAACATTCAGTACTTC.

This clonotype was detected ten times or more. The chain links TRBV5-1 to TRBJ2-1; TRBD2 matches 9 bases. The CDR3 is 14 amino acids. The junction had 5 bases not matched to a gene; V was cut back by 0 bases and J by 10 bases. Germline V CDR1 and CDR2: SGHRS, YFSETQ. The CDR3 DNA follows: TGCGCCAGCAGCTTGGTCCTAGCGGGAAGGGAGCAGTTCTTC. Amino acids: CASSLVLAGREQFF.

The rearrangement uses TRBV3-1 and TRBJ2-7, with 9 nucleotides matching TRBD1. Germline CDR1 is LGHDT and CDR2 is YNNKEL (reference sequence). There are 18 residues in the CDR3. Here the CDR3 DNA reads TGTACCTTCAGTTCCCGATCCCCTTCCGGACAGGGGTCTTACGAGCAGTACTTC. Its protein is CTFSSRSPSGQGSYEQYF.